A selection of T cell receptor beta chains follows, all from one sample in a study of T cells in Graves' hyperthyroidism and ophthalmopathy. Via MiXCR, TCRdb re-called the multiplex PCR reads, giving one row per CDR3 protein. The repertoire holds some 500,000 distinct CDR3 sequences, with around an eighth as singletons. Sequencing input: blood. The receptors shown here come from a woman aged 18 to 35 with Graves' hyperthyroidism. The CDR3 runs from the conserved cysteine through the conserved F or W. D genes are given only for firm matches. Size is omitted from some rows. Given values are once, few, many or a class for expanded clones.

D	size	V	J	CDR3	DNA
NA	many	TRBV27	TRBJ1-1	CASAQRTAYTEAFF	TGTGCCAGTGCCCAGAGGACGGCCTACACTGAAGCTTTCTTT
TRBD2	few	TRBV13	TRBJ2-5	CASSLRGSGQETQYF	TGTGCCAGCAGCTTACGCGGGAGCGGCCAAGAGACCCAGTACTTC
NA	many	TRBV12-3/TRBV12-4	TRBJ1-4	CASSFAGERREKLFF	TGTGCCAGCAGTTTTGCAGGGGAACGGCGGGAAAAACTGTTTTTT
NA	NA	TRBV19	TRBJ2-2	CASSIQFNTGELFF	TGTGCCAGTAGTATCCAGTTTAACACCGGGGAGCTGTTTTTT
TRBD2	many	TRBV11-2	TRBJ2-7	CASSLGRFGTSGRAYEQYF	TGTGCCAGCAGCTTAGGTCGCTTCGGGACTAGCGGGAGGGCCTACGAGCAGTACTTC
NA	many	TRBV5-1	TRBJ1-1	CASSLGQGIGAFF	TGCGCCAGCAGCTTGGGCCAGGGGATCGGAGCTTTCTTT
NA	NA	TRBV5-5	TRBJ2-1	CASGPQGGEGYEQFF	TGCGCCAGCGGCCCGCAGGGGGGGGAAGGCTATGAGCAGTTCTTC
TRBD1	few	TRBV30	TRBJ1-5	CAWSVRGQGHNQPQHF	TGTGCCTGGAGTGTAAGGGGACAGGGACACAATCAGCCCCAGCATTTT
NA	many	TRBV7-8	TRBJ1-2	CASSPGQTDNYGYTF	TGTGCCAGCAGCCCAGGACAGACGGACAACTATGGCTACACCTTC
NA	many	TRBV7-3	TRBJ1-1	CASSRVGGSTEAFF	TGTGCCAGCAGCCGAGTTGGTGGGAGCACTGAAGCTTTCTTT
NA	many	TRBV7-3	TRBJ1-1	CASSSVGGTEAFF	TGTGCCAGCAGCTCAGTGGGGGGGACTGAAGCTTTCTTT
NA	NA	TRBV20-1	TRBJ1-4	CSARGEATNEKLFF	TGCAGTGCTAGGGGGGAGGCGACTAATGAAAAACTGTTTTTT
NA	many	TRBV2	TRBJ2-3	CASSVPGGDTQYF	TGTGCCAGCAGTGTCCCAGGAGGAGATACGCAGTATTTT
NA	many	TRBV27	TRBJ2-1	CASFSRVINEQFF	TGTGCCAGCTTCAGCAGGGTAATCAATGAGCAGTTCTTC
NA	NA	TRBV5-5	TRBJ1-1	CASRQTGSRTNTEAFF	TGTGCCAGCAGGCAGACAGGTTCACGAACGAACACTGAAGCTTTCTTT
TRBD1	few	TRBV24-1	TRBJ2-2	CATRNRDRVVRELFF	TGTGCCACCCGTAACCGGGACAGGGTCGTCCGGGAGCTGTTTTTT
NA	NA	TRBV5-4	TRBJ2-6	CASSLTGRRANVLTF	TGTGCCAGCAGCTTAACCGGACGGAGGGCCAACGTCCTGACTTTC
TRBD1	few	TRBV19	TRBJ2-7	CASSDRGRPSYEQYF	TGTGCCAGTAGTGACAGGGGGCGTCCTTCCTACGAGCAGTACTTC
TRBD2	many	TRBV29-1	TRBJ2-7	CSVLGLAGRPNEQYF	TGCAGCGTTTTGGGACTAGCGGGACGTCCTAACGAGCAGTACTTC
NA	few	TRBV18	TRBJ2-3	CASSYASTDTQYF	TGTGCCAGCTCCTACGCTAGCACAGATACGCAGTATTTT
TRBD1	NA	TRBV5-1	TRBJ2-6	CASSRIGTGGAGANVLTF	TGCGCCAGCAGCCGTATCGGGACAGGGGGGGCTGGGGCCAACGTCCTGACTTTC
NA	many	TRBV5-1	TRBJ2-1	CASSLGRGSSYNEQFF	TGCGCCAGCAGCTTGGGGCGGGGTAGCTCCTACAATGAGCAGTTCTTC
NA	many	TRBV7-9	TRBJ2-3	CASSLLLTDTQYF	TGTGCCAGCAGCTTACTACTGACAGATACGCAGTATTTT
TRBD1	many	TRBV11-3	TRBJ1-1	CASSLGDRGMPNTEAFF	TGTGCCAGCAGCTTAGGGGACAGGGGTATGCCGAACACTGAAGCTTTCTTT
TRBD2	NA	TRBV29-1	TRBJ2-7	CRVVFSGRVFGEQYF	TGCCGCGTTGTGTTTAGCGGGCGCGTTTTCGGCGAGCAGTACTTC
TRBD2	few	TRBV4-2	TRBJ2-7	CASSQDGTSGSYEQYF	TGTGCCAGCAGCCAAGATGGGACTAGCGGGTCCTACGAGCAGTACTTC
NA	many	TRBV6-1	TRBJ1-2	CASSEPNYGYTF	TGTGCCAGCAGTGAACCAAACTATGGCTACACCTTC
NA	many	TRBV27	TRBJ2-7	CASSSRAPFYEQYF	TGTGCCAGCAGTTCGAGGGCCCCTTTCTACGAGCAGTACTTC
NA	NA	TRBV10-1	TRBJ1-1	CASSESGRSEAFF	TGCGCCAGCAGTGAGTCGGGGCGATCGGAAGCTTTCTTT
NA	NA	TRBV14	TRBJ1-4	CASSRSRGREKLFF	TGTGCCAGCAGCCGGTCCAGGGGTCGAGAAAAACTGTTTTTT
NA	many	TRBV5-8	TRBJ2-5	CASSLGDQETQYF	TGTGCCAGCAGCTTGGGGGACCAAGAGACCCAGTACTTC
TRBD2	many	TRBV12-3/TRBV12-4	TRBJ2-1	CASSSLAEYNEQFF	TGTGCCAGCAGTTCACTAGCGGAGTACAATGAGCAGTTCTTC
NA	NA	TRBV9	TRBJ1-2	CASSVDGFWYGYTF	TGTGCCAGCAGCGTAGACGGATTCTGGTATGGCTACACCTTC
NA	NA	TRBV19	TRBJ1-5	CASSIVRTELQAQHF	TGTGCCAGTAGTATAGTACGGACGGAACTTCAGGCCCAGCATTTT
TRBD2	few	TRBV6-1	TRBJ2-2	CASNPGEGGPPGELFF	TGTGCCAGCAACCCCGGGGAGGGAGGGCCCCCCGGGGAGCTGTTTTTT
TRBD2	few	TRBV19	TRBJ2-2	CASSGTSGRLAGELFF	TGTGCCAGTAGTGGGACTAGCGGGAGACTGGCCGGGGAGCTGTTTTTT
NA	many	TRBV30	TRBJ1-2	CAWSVLREHGYTF	TGTGCCTGGAGTGTACTCAGGGAGCATGGCTACACCTTC
TRBD2	many	TRBV5-1	TRBJ2-2	CASSYPGLAITGELFF	TGCGCCAGCAGCTATCCGGGACTAGCGATCACCGGGGAGCTGTTTTTT
TRBD1	many	TRBV7-8	TRBJ1-2	CASSFSTGQGYGYTF	TGTGCCAGCAGCTTTTCCACGGGACAGGGCTATGGCTACACCTTC
TRBD2	many	TRBV9	TRBJ2-2	CASSVAGGDTGELFF	TGTGCCAGCAGCGTAGCGGGAGGGGACACCGGGGAGCTGTTTTTT
NA	many	TRBV19	TRBJ1-2	CASSLPGVRGHGYTF	TGTGCCAGTAGTCTTCCGGGGGTAAGGGGACATGGCTACACCTTC
NA	NA	TRBV4-1	TRBJ1-5	CASSQRLQTDQPQHF	TGCGCCAGCAGCCAACGTTTACAGACAGATCAGCCCCAGCATTTT
TRBD1	many	TRBV27	TRBJ1-5	CASSLSEDRGRVESNQPQHF	TGTGCCAGCAGTTTATCCGAGGACAGGGGACGGGTGGAAAGCAATCAGCCCCAGCATTTT
TRBD1	many	TRBV28	TRBJ2-7	CASSGPGQGYEQYF	TGTGCCAGCAGTGGTCCGGGACAGGGTTACGAGCAGTACTTC
NA	many	TRBV11-3	TRBJ2-1	CASSLEGMGYNEQFF	TGTGCCAGCAGCTTAGAGGGGATGGGGTACAATGAGCAGTTCTTC
TRBD2	NA	TRBV29-1	TRBJ2-5	CSAPGGLAGGEETQYF	TGCAGCGCCCCGGGTGGACTAGCGGGAGGAGAAGAGACCCAGTACTTC
NA	many	TRBV5-1	TRBJ1-6	CATRDGYNSPLHF	TGCGCCACCCGGGACGGATATAATTCACCCCTCCACTTT
NA	many	TRBV2	TRBJ2-7	CASRVETNSYEQYF	TGTGCCAGCAGAGTTGAGACTAACTCCTACGAGCAGTACTTC
NA	many	TRBV28	TRBJ2-1	CASREPPNRDTTIYNEQFF	TGTGCCAGCAGGGAACCTCCTAATCGGGACACAACCATCTACAATGAGCAGTTCTTC
TRBD1	many	TRBV12-3/TRBV12-4	TRBJ1-2	CASSSGQGSGYTF	TGTGCCAGCAGCTCAGGACAGGGATCTGGCTACACCTTC
TRBD1	few	TRBV29-1	TRBJ2-2	CSVGSGGRELFF	TGCAGCGTTGGGTCAGGGGGCCGGGAGCTGTTTTTT